This paragraph reports one T cell receptor (beta chain). The length of the CDR3 is 17 residues. The V end was cut by 4 bases, the J end by 6 bases, with 22 bases between. Germline CDR1 is SGHTA and CDR2 is FQGTGA. This record comes from a study of PD-L1 blockade in urothelial cancer. Study details: The study started patients on atezolizumab around 2014, giving 1,200 mg intravenously every 3 weeks. Specimens of blood held a median count of approximately 150,000 T cells. Study patients had been treated with 0 to 3 previous chemotherapy regimens.

Sequenced by immunoSEQ multiplex PCR; TCRdb stores in-frame clones only, minus some. The table includes about 95,000 clones, roughly 87% detected once. Time point denoted: pretreatment peripheral blood. Patients presented with locally advanced or metastatic urothelial carcinoma. The sample here was PBMCs, taken around atezolizumab (anti-PD-L1) treatment. This chain uses TRBV7-3 with TRBJ2-1; a weak D match, TRBD2 (6 bases). The clonotype originates from a man aged 60 to 75 with urothelial cancer. CDR3 protein: CASSSTGTPGGGNEQFF. The CDR3 nucleotides are TGTGCCAGCAGCTCAACCGGGACTCCCGGAGGAGGCAATGAGCAGTTCTTC.